The rows below give T cell receptor beta chains drawn from one sample of a study of identical twins. TCRdb independently ran MiXCR on the 5' RACE reads; one entry per CDR3 protein. The top ten clones hold 0.85% to 1% of a sample with 700,000 or so distinct CDR3 sequences, around 8.3% of them seen once. In addition, the sample was reused for a study of yellow fever vaccine responses in identical twins.

Sequenced input: PBMCs. These receptors all stem from a woman aged 18-29 years in good health. CDR3s include the opening cysteine and the closing phenylalanine or tryptophan. Fields, in order: clone size, D gene, V gene, J gene, CDR3 DNA, CDR3 protein. The D gene is left open where the match is weak. Size tells how often a clone was seen (once, few, many) or the class of an expanded clone, and some rows leave it out.

clone_size: .; d_call: TRBD2; v_call: TRBV23-1; j_call: TRBJ2-7; cdr3_nt: TGCGCCAGCAGCCAAAGGGTACCGGGACTAGCGAGAAACTACGAGCAGTACTTC; cdr3_aa: CASSQRVPGLARNYEQYF
clone_size: many; d_call: .; v_call: TRBV4-2; j_call: TRBJ2-6; cdr3_nt: TGTGCCAGCAGCCAAGTCGACAGCAACTCTGGGGCCAACGTCCTGACTTTC; cdr3_aa: CASSQVDSNSGANVLTF
clone_size: few; d_call: .; v_call: TRBV29-1; j_call: TRBJ2-3; cdr3_nt: TGCAGCGTTGTGGTCAGGGCGAACACAGATACGCAGTATTTT; cdr3_aa: CSVVVRANTDTQYF
clone_size: few; d_call: TRBD1; v_call: TRBV20-1; j_call: TRBJ2-7; cdr3_nt: TGCAGTGCGAACCGGGACAGGGGGTTCTACGAGCAGTACTTC; cdr3_aa: CSANRDRGFYEQYF
clone_size: few; d_call: .; v_call: TRBV7-2; j_call: TRBJ2-1; cdr3_nt: TGTGCCAGCAGCTTAGGTACGGGACTTAACAATGAGCAGTTCTTC; cdr3_aa: CASSLGTGLNNEQFF
clone_size: many; d_call: TRBD2; v_call: TRBV5-1; j_call: TRBJ2-1; cdr3_nt: TGCGCCAGCAGCTTGACGACTAGCGGGGGGGCTAATGAGCAGTTCTTC; cdr3_aa: CASSLTTSGGANEQFF
clone_size: .; d_call: .; v_call: TRBV4-3; j_call: TRBJ2-1; cdr3_nt: TGCGCCAGCAGCCCGGACGGGACAAACAATGAGCAGTTCTTC; cdr3_aa: CASSPDGTNNEQFF
clone_size: few; d_call: TRBD1; v_call: TRBV6-7; j_call: TRBJ1-6; cdr3_nt: TGTGCCAGCAGTTACTCCGACAGGGGCGATTCACCCCTCCACTTT; cdr3_aa: CASSYSDRGDSPLHF
clone_size: .; d_call: TRBD2; v_call: TRBV7-9; j_call: TRBJ2-1; cdr3_nt: TGTGCCAGCAGCCCTCTTGGGCTAGCGGGGGTAGATGAGCAGTTCTTC; cdr3_aa: CASSPLGLAGVDEQFF
clone_size: few; d_call: .; v_call: TRBV6-1; j_call: TRBJ2-7; cdr3_nt: TGTGCCAGCAGTGAAACCACGGTCTCCTACGAGCAGTACTTC; cdr3_aa: CASSETTVSYEQYF
clone_size: many; d_call: .; v_call: TRBV20-1; j_call: TRBJ2-3; cdr3_nt: TGCAGTGCCCAAGCTGGGGAAGATACGCAGTATTTT; cdr3_aa: CSAQAGEDTQYF
clone_size: many; d_call: TRBD1; v_call: TRBV7-9; j_call: TRBJ1-3; cdr3_nt: TGTGCCAGCAGCCCAACAGGGGGTATCTCGGATTTT; cdr3_aa: CASSPTGGISDF
clone_size: few; d_call: .; v_call: TRBV2; j_call: TRBJ2-2; cdr3_nt: TGTGCCAGCGTGACCGGGACCACCGGGGAGCTGTTTTTT; cdr3_aa: CASVTGTTGELFF
clone_size: few; d_call: TRBD1; v_call: TRBV7-2; j_call: TRBJ1-5; cdr3_nt: TGTGCCAGCAGTCGGGACAGTTTTAATCAGCCCCAGCATTTT; cdr3_aa: CASSRDSFNQPQHF
clone_size: few; d_call: TRBD1; v_call: TRBV20-1; j_call: TRBJ1-1; cdr3_nt: TGCAGTGCTAGACAGGGGGCTCAAGCTTTCTTT; cdr3_aa: CSARQGAQAFF
clone_size: few; d_call: .; v_call: TRBV20-1; j_call: TRBJ2-3; cdr3_nt: TGCAGTGCTAGCGGAGCTAGCACAGATACGCAGTATTTT; cdr3_aa: CSASGASTDTQYF
clone_size: few; d_call: .; v_call: TRBV20-1; j_call: TRBJ2-7; cdr3_nt: TGCAGTGCCAACCGGGGCGGCCAGCAGTACTTC; cdr3_aa: CSANRGGQQYF
clone_size: many; d_call: .; v_call: TRBV11-2; j_call: TRBJ2-5; cdr3_nt: TGTGCCAGCGAGCAATGGGAGACCCAGTACTTC; cdr3_aa: CASEQWETQYF
clone_size: few; d_call: .; v_call: TRBV12-5; j_call: TRBJ2-7; cdr3_nt: TGTGCTAGTGGTTTGGTCAGACTAGTCCCTCCTTTACAGCAGTACTTC; cdr3_aa: CASGLVRLVPPLQQYF
clone_size: few; d_call: .; v_call: TRBV5-1; j_call: TRBJ2-1; cdr3_nt: TGCGCCAGCAGCTTGGCCGGGGAGGGGGATGAGCAGTTCTTC; cdr3_aa: CASSLAGEGDEQFF
clone_size: few; d_call: .; v_call: TRBV29-1; j_call: TRBJ2-7; cdr3_nt: TGCAGCGTTGATCCCGGGTTCGGCGGCGAGCAGTACTTC; cdr3_aa: CSVDPGFGGEQYF
clone_size: few; d_call: .; v_call: TRBV7-2; j_call: TRBJ1-1; cdr3_nt: TGTGCCAGCAGCTTAGCGGGGGCCGGGAACACTGAAGCTTTCTTT; cdr3_aa: CASSLAGAGNTEAFF
clone_size: .; d_call: TRBD2; v_call: TRBV4-2; j_call: TRBJ2-3; cdr3_nt: TGTGCCAGCAGCCAAGATGCTAGCGGGAGCCCAGATACGCAGTATTTT; cdr3_aa: CASSQDASGSPDTQYF
clone_size: few; d_call: .; v_call: TRBV20-1; j_call: TRBJ2-3; cdr3_nt: TGCAGTGCTAGAGACCCCGGATCGTCAGATACGCAGTATTTT; cdr3_aa: CSARDPGSSDTQYF
clone_size: many; d_call: .; v_call: TRBV12-3/TRBV12-4; j_call: TRBJ2-5; cdr3_nt: TGTGCCAGCAGTTCTAGTCGGGAGACCCAGTACTTC; cdr3_aa: CASSSSRETQYF
clone_size: .; d_call: .; v_call: TRBV24-1; j_call: TRBJ2-3; cdr3_nt: TGTGCCACCAGTGATTTAGGAAGCACAGATACGCAGTATTTT; cdr3_aa: CATSDLGSTDTQYF
clone_size: few; d_call: TRBD1; v_call: TRBV29-1; j_call: TRBJ2-1; cdr3_nt: TGCAGCGTTGAAGATAACAGGGGGCTTTACAATGAGCAGTTCTTC; cdr3_aa: CSVEDNRGLYNEQFF
clone_size: many; d_call: TRBD2; v_call: TRBV7-2; j_call: TRBJ2-7; cdr3_nt: TGTGCCAGCACCTTAGCTAGCGGGGGCACCTACGAGCAGTACTTC; cdr3_aa: CASTLASGGTYEQYF
clone_size: .; d_call: TRBD2; v_call: TRBV19; j_call: TRBJ2-1; cdr3_nt: TGTGCCAGTAATCGACTAGCGTCTGACAATGAGCAGTTCTTC; cdr3_aa: CASNRLASDNEQFF
clone_size: few; d_call: .; v_call: TRBV6-1; j_call: TRBJ2-3; cdr3_nt: TGTGCCAGCAGTGGGCATAGCACAGATACGCAGTATTTT; cdr3_aa: CASSGHSTDTQYF
clone_size: .; d_call: TRBD1; v_call: TRBV20-1; j_call: TRBJ2-1; cdr3_nt: TGCAGTGCCAGCTCACCGGGACAGGGGAATAAGATAAACAATGAGCAGTTCTTC; cdr3_aa: CSASSPGQGNKINNEQFF
clone_size: .; d_call: .; v_call: TRBV9; j_call: TRBJ2-6; cdr3_nt: TGTGCCAGCAGAGATGCCTCTGGGGCCAACGTCCTGACTTTC; cdr3_aa: CASRDASGANVLTF
clone_size: many; d_call: TRBD1; v_call: TRBV28; j_call: TRBJ2-4; cdr3_nt: TGTGCCAGCAGCACTCGTGGCCAGGGGGATTCCAAAAACATTCAGTACTTC; cdr3_aa: CASSTRGQGDSKNIQYF
clone_size: few; d_call: .; v_call: TRBV5-1; j_call: TRBJ1-2; cdr3_nt: TGCGCCAGCAGCCTACTACAGGGTTACACGGGGGGCTACACCTTC; cdr3_aa: CASSLLQGYTGGYTF
clone_size: few; d_call: .; v_call: TRBV5-1; j_call: TRBJ2-3; cdr3_nt: TGCGCCAGCAGCTTTGTCGGAGAAAGCACAGATACGCAGTATTTT; cdr3_aa: CASSFVGESTDTQYF
clone_size: many; d_call: .; v_call: TRBV3-1; j_call: TRBJ2-1; cdr3_nt: TGTGCCAGCAGCCAAGCAGTCGCCTCGGGGAATGAGCAGTTCTTC; cdr3_aa: CASSQAVASGNEQFF
clone_size: few; d_call: .; v_call: TRBV6-2/TRBV6-3; j_call: TRBJ1-3; cdr3_nt: TGTGCCACCGAGCGTCCGGGGAGCCTTGGAAACACCATATATTTT; cdr3_aa: CATERPGSLGNTIYF
clone_size: .; d_call: .; v_call: TRBV28; j_call: TRBJ2-7; cdr3_nt: TGTGCCAGCACCATGGGGCGCAAACCCTACGAGCAGTACTTC; cdr3_aa: CASTMGRKPYEQYF
clone_size: few; d_call: TRBD2; v_call: TRBV7-8; j_call: TRBJ2-1; cdr3_nt: TGTGCCAGCAGCACCGCGCTAGCGGGGTCTAATGAGCAGTTCTTC; cdr3_aa: CASSTALAGSNEQFF
clone_size: .; d_call: .; v_call: TRBV4-2; j_call: TRBJ2-7; cdr3_nt: TGTGCCAGCAGCCAAGTGGGGGGGGCTGGATGGGACGAGCAGTACTTC; cdr3_aa: CASSQVGGAGWDEQYF
clone_size: .; d_call: .; v_call: TRBV20-1; j_call: TRBJ2-2; cdr3_nt: TGCAGTGCTTTGAGGAGGGGTATCAGGACCGGGGAGCTGTTTTTT; cdr3_aa: CSALRRGIRTGELFF
clone_size: few; d_call: .; v_call: TRBV29-1; j_call: TRBJ2-5; cdr3_nt: TGCAGCGTTGTTGGTCTGGCAGAGACCCAGTACTTC; cdr3_aa: CSVVGLAETQYF
clone_size: .; d_call: .; v_call: TRBV2; j_call: TRBJ1-1; cdr3_nt: TGTGCCAGCAGTGAAGCGGCGCGGACCCTGAACACTGAAGCTTTCTTT; cdr3_aa: CASSEAARTLNTEAFF
clone_size: .; d_call: .; v_call: TRBV15; j_call: TRBJ2-5; cdr3_nt: TGTGCCACCAGCAGAGCTCAGCGGCAGGAGACCCAGTACTTC; cdr3_aa: CATSRAQRQETQYF
clone_size: few; d_call: .; v_call: TRBV6-1; j_call: TRBJ1-4; cdr3_nt: TGTGCCAGCAGTACGGGACGGACTAATGAAAAACTGTTTTTT; cdr3_aa: CASSTGRTNEKLFF
clone_size: few; d_call: .; v_call: TRBV25-1; j_call: TRBJ2-5; cdr3_nt: TGTGCCAGCAGTGATATGCAGGGGGGAAAAGAGACCCAGTACTTC; cdr3_aa: CASSDMQGGKETQYF